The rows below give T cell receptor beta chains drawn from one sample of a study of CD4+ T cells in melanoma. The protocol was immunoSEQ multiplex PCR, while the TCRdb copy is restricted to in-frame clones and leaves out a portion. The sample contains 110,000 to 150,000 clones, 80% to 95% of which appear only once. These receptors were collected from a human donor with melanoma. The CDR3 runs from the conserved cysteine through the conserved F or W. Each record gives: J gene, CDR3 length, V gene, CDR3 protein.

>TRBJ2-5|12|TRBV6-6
CASSYSQETQYF
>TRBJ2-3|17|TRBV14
CASSSYGHLNEADTQYF
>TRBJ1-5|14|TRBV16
CASSHDRGLQPQHF
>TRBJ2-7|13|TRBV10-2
CATRDFYAYEQYF
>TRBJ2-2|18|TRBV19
CASSGGVVAGGNTGELFF
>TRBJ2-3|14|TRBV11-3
CASSLGGTRDTQYF
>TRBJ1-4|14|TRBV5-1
CASREGATNEKLFF
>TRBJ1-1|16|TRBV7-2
CASSFLLLGGNTEAFF
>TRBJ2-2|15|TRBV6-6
CASIQNPQQTGELFF
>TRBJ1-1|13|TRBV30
CAWSVRFGTEAFF
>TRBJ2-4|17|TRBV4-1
CASSQDRGSGAKNIQYF
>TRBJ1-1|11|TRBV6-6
CASRTTAEAFF
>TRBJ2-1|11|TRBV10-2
CASGRAPEQFF
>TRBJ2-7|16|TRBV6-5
CASSYDWRGFTYEQYF
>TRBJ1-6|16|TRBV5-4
CASSLGDRGGGSPLHF
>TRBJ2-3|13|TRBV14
CASSPQRRDTQYF
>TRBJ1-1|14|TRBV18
CASSPISRASEAFF